This T cell receptor beta chain emerged from a study of PD-L1 blockade in urothelial cancer. Study as a whole: Patients' atezolizumab regimen, 1,200 mg intravenously every 3 weeks, began around 2014. Blood analysis occurred 3 weeks (second dose) and 6 weeks after treatment start. Whole-study findings and limits: Below-median blood TCR clonality before treatment forecast better survival.

With regard to this clone: Its antigen is unknown.

Sequenced by immunoSEQ multiplex PCR; TCRdb stores in-frame clones only, minus some. Counted here are 95,000 to 100,000 clones, around 86% occurring once; the ten biggest clones make up approximately 2%. Described time point: pretreatment peripheral blood. CDR3 length: 14 residues. Trimming cost V 2 bases and J 4 bases; bases outside gene matches: 3. Germline V CDR1 and CDR2: SGHDT, YYEEEE. The receptor was isolated from a man aged 55 to 70 with urothelial cancer. The chain recombines TRBV5-6 with TRBJ1-5; 7 nucleotides align to TRBD1. The material was PBMCs, obtained around atezolizumab (anti-PD-L1) treatment. CDR3 DNA sequence: TGTGCCAGCAGCTTAAGGGGGCGGAATCAGCCCCAGCATTTT. Protein sequence: CASSLRGRNQPQHF.